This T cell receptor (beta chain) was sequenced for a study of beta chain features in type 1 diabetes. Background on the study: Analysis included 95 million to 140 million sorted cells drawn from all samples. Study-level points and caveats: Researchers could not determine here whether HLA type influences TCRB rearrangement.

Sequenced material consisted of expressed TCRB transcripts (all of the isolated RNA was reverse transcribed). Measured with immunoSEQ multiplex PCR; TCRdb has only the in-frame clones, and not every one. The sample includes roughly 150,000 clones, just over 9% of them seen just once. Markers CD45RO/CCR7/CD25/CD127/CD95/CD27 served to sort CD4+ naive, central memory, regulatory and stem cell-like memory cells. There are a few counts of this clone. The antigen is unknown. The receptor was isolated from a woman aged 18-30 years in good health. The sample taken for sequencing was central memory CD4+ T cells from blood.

The CDR3 sequence is CASSFASLNTEAFF. CDR3 DNA: TGTGCCAGCTCATTCGCAAGCTTGAACACTGAAGCTTTCTTT. The chain employs TRBV18 and TRBJ1-1; no firm D call. This CDR3 has 14 residues. V lost 5 bases, J lost 0 bases, and 10 bases lay in between. Germline V lookup: CDR1 KGHSH, CDR2 LQKENI.